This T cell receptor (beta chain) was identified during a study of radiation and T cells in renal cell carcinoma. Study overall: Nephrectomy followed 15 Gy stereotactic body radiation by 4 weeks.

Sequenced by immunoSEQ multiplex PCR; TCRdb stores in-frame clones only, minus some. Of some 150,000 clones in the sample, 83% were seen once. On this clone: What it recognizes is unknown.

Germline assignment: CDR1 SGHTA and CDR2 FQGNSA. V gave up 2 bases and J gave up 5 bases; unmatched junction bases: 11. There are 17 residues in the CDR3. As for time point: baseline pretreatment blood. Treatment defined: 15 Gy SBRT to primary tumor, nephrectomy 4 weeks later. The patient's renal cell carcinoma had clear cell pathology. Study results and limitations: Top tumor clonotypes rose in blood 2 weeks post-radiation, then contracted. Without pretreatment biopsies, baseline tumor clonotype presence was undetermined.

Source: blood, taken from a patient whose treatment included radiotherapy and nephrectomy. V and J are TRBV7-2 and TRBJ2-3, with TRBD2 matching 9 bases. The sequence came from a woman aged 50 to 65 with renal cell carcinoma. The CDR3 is CASSLLGLAVGGDTQYF. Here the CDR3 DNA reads TGTGCCAGCAGCTTACTGGGACTAGCAGTGGGAGGAGATACGCAGTATTTT.